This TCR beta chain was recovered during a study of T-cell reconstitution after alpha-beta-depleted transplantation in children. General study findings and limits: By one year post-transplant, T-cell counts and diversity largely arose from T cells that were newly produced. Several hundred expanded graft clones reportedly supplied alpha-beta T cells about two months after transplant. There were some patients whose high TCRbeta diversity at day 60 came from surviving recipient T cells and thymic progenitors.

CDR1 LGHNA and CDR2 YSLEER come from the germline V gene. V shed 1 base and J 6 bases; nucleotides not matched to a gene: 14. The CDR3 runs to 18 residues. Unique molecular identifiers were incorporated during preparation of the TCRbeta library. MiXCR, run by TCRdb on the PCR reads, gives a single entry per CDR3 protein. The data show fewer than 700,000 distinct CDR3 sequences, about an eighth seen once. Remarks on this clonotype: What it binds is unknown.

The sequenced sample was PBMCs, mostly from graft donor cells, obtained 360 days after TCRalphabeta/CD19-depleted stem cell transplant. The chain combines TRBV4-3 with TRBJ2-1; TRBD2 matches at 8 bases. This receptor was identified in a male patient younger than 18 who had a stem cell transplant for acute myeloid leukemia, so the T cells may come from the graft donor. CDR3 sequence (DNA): TGCGCCAGCAGCCAAGGATGGTCGGAGCGGGAGTTTAGCAATGAGCAGTTCTTC. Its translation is CASSQGWSEREFSNEQFF.